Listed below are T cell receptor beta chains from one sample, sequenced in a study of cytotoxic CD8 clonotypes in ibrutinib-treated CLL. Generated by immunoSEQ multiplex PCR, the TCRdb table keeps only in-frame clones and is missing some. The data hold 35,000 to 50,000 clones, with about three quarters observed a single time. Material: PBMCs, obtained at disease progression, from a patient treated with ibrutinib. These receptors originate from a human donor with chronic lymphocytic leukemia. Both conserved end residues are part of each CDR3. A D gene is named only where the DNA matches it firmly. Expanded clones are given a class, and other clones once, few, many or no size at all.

cdr3_nt: TGTGCCATCAGTGAGTCCGGACAGAGCTATGGCTACACCTTC
cdr3_aa: CAISESGQSYGYTF
clone_size: .
d_call: .
v_call: TRBV10-3
j_call: TRBJ1-2

cdr3_nt: TGTGCCAGCAGCTTAGCCGGACAGGGGGGGGCTGAAGCTTTCTTT
cdr3_aa: CASSLAGQGGAEAFF
clone_size: .
d_call: TRBD1
v_call: TRBV7-6
j_call: TRBJ1-1

cdr3_nt: TGTGCCACCAGCAGAGAAAGGCGGGGGGGCACAGATACGCAGTATTTT
cdr3_aa: CATSRERRGGTDTQYF
clone_size: .
d_call: TRBD2
v_call: TRBV15
j_call: TRBJ2-3

cdr3_nt: TGTGCCAGCAGTGGTAGACTAGCGGGAGCGACAGATACGCAGTATTTT
cdr3_aa: CASSGRLAGATDTQYF
clone_size: once
d_call: TRBD2
v_call: TRBV2
j_call: TRBJ2-3

cdr3_nt: TGTGCCAGCAGTGTCGGTACAGGGAGCTACGAGCAGTACTTC
cdr3_aa: CASSVGTGSYEQYF
clone_size: few
d_call: .
v_call: TRBV2
j_call: TRBJ2-7

cdr3_nt: TGTGCCAGCAGCTCCGTGGTGGCCGTTGAGGAAGCCAACGTCCTGACTTTC
cdr3_aa: CASSSVVAVEEANVLTF
clone_size: .
d_call: .
v_call: TRBV7-9
j_call: TRBJ2-6

cdr3_nt: TGCGCCAGCAGCCCCCGTCGGGGGCCCAGCTCCTACGAGCAGTACTTC
cdr3_aa: CASSPRRGPSSYEQYF
clone_size: .
d_call: .
v_call: TRBV5-1
j_call: TRBJ2-7

cdr3_nt: TGCGCCAGCAGCTTGTCACAGAACACCGGGGAGCTGTTTTTT
cdr3_aa: CASSLSQNTGELFF
clone_size: few
d_call: .
v_call: TRBV5-1
j_call: TRBJ2-2

cdr3_nt: TGTGCCAGCAGCTTATTTGAACAGGCAGATACGCAGTATTTT
cdr3_aa: CASSLFEQADTQYF
clone_size: .
d_call: .
v_call: TRBV7-9
j_call: TRBJ2-3

cdr3_nt: TGCGCCAGCAGCGTCCTGCCACTAGCGGCTGACAATGAGCAGTTCTTC
cdr3_aa: CASSVLPLAADNEQFF
clone_size: few
d_call: TRBD2
v_call: TRBV5-1
j_call: TRBJ2-1

cdr3_nt: TGTGCCAGCAGTTACAGGGGACAGGGGGACGAGCAGTACTTC
cdr3_aa: CASSYRGQGDEQYF
clone_size: once
d_call: TRBD1
v_call: TRBV6-5
j_call: TRBJ2-7

cdr3_nt: TGTGCCTGGAGCCGGACTAGCGGGGGGGAGACCCAGTACTTC
cdr3_aa: CAWSRTSGGETQYF
clone_size: .
d_call: TRBD2
v_call: TRBV30
j_call: TRBJ2-5

cdr3_nt: TGTGCCAGCAGCTCCACCGGGGAGCTGTTTTTT
cdr3_aa: CASSSTGELFF
clone_size: .
d_call: .
v_call: TRBV5-6
j_call: TRBJ2-2

cdr3_nt: TGTGCCAGCAGCTTGGATAGCGCGGATACGCAGTATTTT
cdr3_aa: CASSLDSADTQYF
clone_size: .
d_call: .
v_call: TRBV5-6
j_call: TRBJ2-3

cdr3_nt: TGTGCCAGCAGCGTTAGGGGCGCCGGGGAGCTGTTTTTT
cdr3_aa: CASSVRGAGELFF
clone_size: few
d_call: .
v_call: TRBV9
j_call: TRBJ2-2

cdr3_nt: TGCGCCAGCGCGACTAGCCTCCAAGAGACCCAGTACTTC
cdr3_aa: CASATSLQETQYF
clone_size: .
d_call: TRBD2
v_call: TRBV5-1
j_call: TRBJ2-5

cdr3_nt: TGTGCCAGCAGGACTATAGCGGGAGGGCCCTACAATGAGCAGTTCTTC
cdr3_aa: CASRTIAGGPYNEQFF
clone_size: .
d_call: TRBD2
v_call: TRBV2
j_call: TRBJ2-1

cdr3_nt: TGTGCCAGCAGTTCGATGGGATATTCTAATGAAAAACTGTTTTTT
cdr3_aa: CASSSMGYSNEKLFF
clone_size: .
d_call: .
v_call: TRBV28
j_call: TRBJ1-4

cdr3_nt: TGTGCCAGCAGCTTAGTGGCGGGGACCACTGAAGCTTTCTTT
cdr3_aa: CASSLVAGTTEAFF
clone_size: few
d_call: .
v_call: TRBV11-1
j_call: TRBJ1-1

cdr3_nt: TGTGCCAGCAGTTTCCTACCCGACACTGAAGCTTTCTTT
cdr3_aa: CASSFLPDTEAFF
clone_size: few
d_call: .
v_call: TRBV27
j_call: TRBJ1-1

cdr3_nt: TGTGCCAGCAGTGAGTCCCTCGATCAGGGACAGGACGAGCAGTACTTC
cdr3_aa: CASSESLDQGQDEQYF
clone_size: .
d_call: TRBD1
v_call: TRBV25-1
j_call: TRBJ2-7

cdr3_nt: TGCGCCAGCAGCTCCCAAATACCCACAGATACGCAGTATTTT
cdr3_aa: CASSSQIPTDTQYF
clone_size: .
d_call: .
v_call: TRBV5-1
j_call: TRBJ2-3

cdr3_nt: TGTGCCAGCAGTGAAGGGGGAAGAGATACGCAGTATTTT
cdr3_aa: CASSEGGRDTQYF
clone_size: .
d_call: .
v_call: TRBV25-1
j_call: TRBJ2-3

cdr3_nt: TGTGCCCACGCCCCCACTAGCGGGATTGGGGATGAGCAGTTCTTC
cdr3_aa: CAHAPTSGIGDEQFF
clone_size: few
d_call: .
v_call: TRBV21-1
j_call: TRBJ2-1

cdr3_nt: TGCGCCAGCAGTGACTTTGTAGGGGTGTGGGCTGAAGCTTTCTTT
cdr3_aa: CASSDFVGVWAEAFF
clone_size: once
d_call: .
v_call: TRBV10-2
j_call: TRBJ1-1

cdr3_nt: TGCGCCAGCAGTGAGGGCGTGGGGACAGGGTGGACCGGGGAGCTGTTTTTT
cdr3_aa: CASSEGVGTGWTGELFF
clone_size: .
d_call: TRBD1
v_call: TRBV10-1
j_call: TRBJ2-2

cdr3_nt: TGTGCTAGTGGTTTGACAGCCCAAGAGACCCAGTACTTC
cdr3_aa: CASGLTAQETQYF
clone_size: few
d_call: .
v_call: TRBV12-5
j_call: TRBJ2-5

cdr3_nt: TGTGCCAGCAGTCCCCGGGACAGAAACACTGAAGCTTTCTTT
cdr3_aa: CASSPRDRNTEAFF
clone_size: few
d_call: TRBD1
v_call: TRBV6-5
j_call: TRBJ1-1

cdr3_nt: TGCAGCGTTGATTGGTCCGGGGAGCTGTTTTTT
cdr3_aa: CSVDWSGELFF
clone_size: .
d_call: .
v_call: TRBV29-1
j_call: TRBJ2-2

cdr3_nt: TGCGCCAGCAGCCAACCCCCCTGGGGGGGGGAAGAGACCCAGTACTTC
cdr3_aa: CASSQPPWGGEETQYF
clone_size: .
d_call: TRBD2
v_call: TRBV4-1
j_call: TRBJ2-5

cdr3_nt: TGTGCCAGCAGTTTACTTAGGGCCTCGGAAGGGGAGACCCAGTACTTC
cdr3_aa: CASSLLRASEGETQYF
clone_size: once
d_call: .
v_call: TRBV28
j_call: TRBJ2-5

cdr3_nt: TGCAGTGCTACTCTCACAGATACGCAGTATTTT
cdr3_aa: CSATLTDTQYF
clone_size: .
d_call: .
v_call: TRBV20-1
j_call: TRBJ2-3

cdr3_nt: TGCGCCAGCAGCTGGGGGGAAAAACTGTTTTTT
cdr3_aa: CASSWGEKLFF
clone_size: .
d_call: .
v_call: TRBV5-1
j_call: TRBJ1-4

cdr3_nt: TGTGCCAGCAACGGCAGGACGACTGAAAAACTGTTTTTT
cdr3_aa: CASNGRTTEKLFF
clone_size: .
d_call: .
v_call: TRBV2
j_call: TRBJ1-4

cdr3_nt: TGTGCCAGCAGCTTAGCGATCGGGGTTCAAGAGACCCAGTACTTC
cdr3_aa: CASSLAIGVQETQYF
clone_size: once
d_call: .
v_call: TRBV7-6
j_call: TRBJ2-5

cdr3_nt: TGTGCCAGCAGTGCAGGGGGTGTAGGATACGAGCAGTACTTC
cdr3_aa: CASSAGGVGYEQYF
clone_size: .
d_call: TRBD1
v_call: TRBV2
j_call: TRBJ2-7

cdr3_nt: TGTGCCTGGAGTGTACTGGGGCAGCCCCAGCATTTT
cdr3_aa: CAWSVLGQPQHF
clone_size: .
d_call: .
v_call: TRBV30
j_call: TRBJ1-5

cdr3_nt: TGTGCCAGCAGCTTTTTGGCGAGCTCTGGAAACACCATATATTTT
cdr3_aa: CASSFLASSGNTIYF
clone_size: .
d_call: .
v_call: TRBV11-2
j_call: TRBJ1-3

cdr3_nt: TGTGCCAGCAGCAGTGGCAGGAGTCTGGATGGCTACACCTTC
cdr3_aa: CASSSGRSLDGYTF
clone_size: .
d_call: .
v_call: TRBV7-9
j_call: TRBJ1-2

cdr3_nt: TGTGCCAGCAGTTACTCGGGGGGGATCCCCTATGGCTACACCTTC
cdr3_aa: CASSYSGGIPYGYTF
clone_size: .
d_call: .
v_call: TRBV6-5
j_call: TRBJ1-2

cdr3_nt: TGCGCCAGCAGCTCTTCTCAGGGAACCTACGAGCAGTACTTC
cdr3_aa: CASSSSQGTYEQYF
clone_size: .
d_call: .
v_call: TRBV5-1
j_call: TRBJ2-7

cdr3_nt: TGTGCCAGCAGCCCATGGGACAGGGTGTCCCCTGGAAACACCATATATTTT
cdr3_aa: CASSPWDRVSPGNTIYF
clone_size: .
d_call: TRBD1
v_call: TRBV9
j_call: TRBJ1-3

cdr3_nt: TGTGCCAGCAGTTACTCCCAGGGACGGGGCTGGACCCAGTACTTC
cdr3_aa: CASSYSQGRGWTQYF
clone_size: once
d_call: .
v_call: TRBV6-5
j_call: TRBJ2-5

cdr3_nt: TGCGCCAGCAGATCGGGACTAGCGGGATCCGTGACAGATACGCAGTATTTT
cdr3_aa: CASRSGLAGSVTDTQYF
clone_size: .
d_call: TRBD2
v_call: TRBV10-1
j_call: TRBJ2-3

cdr3_nt: TGTGCCAGCAGCTTAGGACTATCAGATACGCAGTATTTT
cdr3_aa: CASSLGLSDTQYF
clone_size: .
d_call: .
v_call: TRBV11-3
j_call: TRBJ2-3

cdr3_nt: TGTGCCTGGAGTGTGTCGGCTAGCACAGATACGCAGTATTTT
cdr3_aa: CAWSVSASTDTQYF
clone_size: .
d_call: .
v_call: TRBV30
j_call: TRBJ2-3

cdr3_nt: TGTGCCAGCAGCCCCCCGGGGCCCGGCTATGGCTACACCTTC
cdr3_aa: CASSPPGPGYGYTF
clone_size: .
d_call: .
v_call: TRBV6-5
j_call: TRBJ1-2

cdr3_nt: TGTGCCAGCTCACTAAATATCGGGACAGGGGAAGAAGGCGGCTACACCTTC
cdr3_aa: CASSLNIGTGEEGGYTF
clone_size: .
d_call: TRBD1
v_call: TRBV18
j_call: TRBJ1-2

cdr3_nt: TGTGCCAGCAGCGGCAGGGCCGGCGAGACCCAGTACTTC
cdr3_aa: CASSGRAGETQYF
clone_size: .
d_call: .
v_call: TRBV5-7
j_call: TRBJ2-5

cdr3_nt: TGTGCCAGCAGTTACTCGCAGGGGGCAAAAACTGAAGCTTTCTTT
cdr3_aa: CASSYSQGAKTEAFF
clone_size: .
d_call: TRBD1
v_call: TRBV6-5
j_call: TRBJ1-1

cdr3_nt: TGTGCCAGCAGCTTGAAGGGGGGGGATCAGCCCCAGCATTTT
cdr3_aa: CASSLKGGDQPQHF
clone_size: .
d_call: .
v_call: TRBV5-6
j_call: TRBJ1-5

cdr3_nt: TGTGCCAGCAGCTTTACTAGCGGGGGTATGGTCTCCGGGGAGCTGTTTTTT
cdr3_aa: CASSFTSGGMVSGELFF
clone_size: .
d_call: TRBD2
v_call: TRBV11-2
j_call: TRBJ2-2